Listed below are T cell receptor beta chains from one sample, sequenced in a study of cytomegalovirus exposure and HLA in healthy donors. TCRdb keeps only in-frame clones here, not all; method: immunoSEQ multiplex PCR. The table has 110,000 to 150,000 clones, 65% to 80% seen once. Sequenced material: PBMCs. Source of these receptors: a man aged 25 to 40 in good health and CMV-seronegative. The conserved cysteine and the conserved F or W are not part of the CDR3 here.

v_call | cdr3_aa
TRBV19 | ASSMLSSGTYEQY
TRBV7-9 | ASSPPLDRADTEGYT
TRBV29-1 | SGATDTDFEKLF
TRBV6-5 | ASSYGGWQY
TRBV7-9 | ASSPTGIGQY
TRBV7-8 | ASSSWYSLH
TRBV30 | AWSVGGGGSRADTQY
TRBV4-2 | ASSQDRHRADEQF
TRBV28 | ASSSSYEKLF
TRBV29-1 | SVDLRGGETQY
TRBV6-6 | ASSATQGWTEAF
TRBV28 | AIQDRVNSPLH
TRBV11-2 | ASSKLGDTQY
TRBV6-5 | ASSYSGQGADEAF
TRBV15 | ATSRVLNNEQF
TRBV11-3 | ASSLGPGDEQY
TRBV28 | ASSSMGSGTKNIQY
TRBV7-9 | ASSPPDRASYEQY
TRBV28 | ASSSSGHTDTQY
TRBV30 | AWSRFSGQPQH
TRBV29-1 | SVEVSGNSYEQY
TRBV28 | ASKEGSTNEKLF
TRBV11-2 | ASSPMPDTEAF
TRBV19 | ASMATAGPSQETQY
TRBV9 | ASSTGLAGGSDTQY
TRBV2 | ASRQGQETQY
TRBV19 | ASSIFVSGANVLT
TRBV10-3 | AISESWGDSNNEQF
TRBV6-6 | ASSYSKGASNEKLF
TRBV29-1 | SVEDQEGVSAF
TRBV2 | ASSEWASGSYEQY
TRBV7-9 | ASSSGLVSEKLF
TRBV10-3 | AISEPPGQPNTEAF
TRBV9 | ASNQQGANEKLF
TRBV2 | ASKEKSAYEQY
TRBV5-1 | ASSLGLLDTQY
TRBV25-1 | ASSYLQGSTEAF
TRBV7-9 | ASSLWTGADSNQPQH
TRBV7-2 | ASNDRGSAQETQY
TRBV7-2 | ASSLVSTAGDEKLF
TRBV15 | ATSLEKRRRSSYEQY
TRBV5-8 | ASSPIGGGSTDTQY
TRBV5-1 | ASSLEGKFYGYT
TRBV4-2 | ASSQDWRAYYGYT
TRBV6-5 | ASSWDRVDQPQH
TRBV5-8 | ASSDGLAGGSYETQY
TRBV5-1 | ASSSVRASGNEQF
TRBV5-5 | ASSLDSLLDTEAF
TRBV6-5 | ASSRGLAGGSEQF
TRBV6-5 | ASSPPSSSQQF
TRBV19 | ASSQAGNTIY
TRBV4-2 | ASSQLIRDEQY
TRBV5-5 | ASSRGTSYEQY
TRBV28 | ASRTSPGVAGNQETQY
TRBV7-9 | ASSLKSGFYNEQF
TRBV6-5 | ASSYRGRGANTIY
TRBV29-1 | SVGSGTNYNEQF
TRBV4-1 | ASSREQGAYEQY
TRBV28 | ASIPDRVSYGYT